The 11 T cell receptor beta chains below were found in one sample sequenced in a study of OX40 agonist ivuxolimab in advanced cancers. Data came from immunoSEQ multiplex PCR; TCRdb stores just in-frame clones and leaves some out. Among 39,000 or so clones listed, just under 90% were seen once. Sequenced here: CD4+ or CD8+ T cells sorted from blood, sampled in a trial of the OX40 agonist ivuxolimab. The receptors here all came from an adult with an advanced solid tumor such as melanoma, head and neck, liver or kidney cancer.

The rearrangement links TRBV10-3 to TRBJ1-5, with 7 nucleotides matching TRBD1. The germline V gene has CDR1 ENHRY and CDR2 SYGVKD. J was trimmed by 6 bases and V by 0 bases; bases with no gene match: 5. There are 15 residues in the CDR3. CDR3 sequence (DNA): TGTGCCATCAGTGAGTCGTTAGGGGGCGGTCAGCCCCAGCATTTT. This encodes CAISESLGGGQPQHF.

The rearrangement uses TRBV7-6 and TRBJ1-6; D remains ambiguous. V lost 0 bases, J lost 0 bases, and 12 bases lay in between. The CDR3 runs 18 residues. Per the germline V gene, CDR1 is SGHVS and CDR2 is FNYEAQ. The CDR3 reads CASSLAEPGSSYNSPLHF. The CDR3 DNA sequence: TGTGCCAGCAGCTTAGCGGAGCCCGGCAGCTCCTATAATTCACCCCTCCACTTT.

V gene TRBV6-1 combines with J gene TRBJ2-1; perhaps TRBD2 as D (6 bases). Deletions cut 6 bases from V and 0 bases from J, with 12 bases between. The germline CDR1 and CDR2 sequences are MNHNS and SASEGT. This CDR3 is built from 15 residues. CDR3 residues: CASSTGLGSYNEQFF. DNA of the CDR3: TGTGCCAGCAGCACGGGACTCGGCTCCTACAATGAGCAGTTCTTC.

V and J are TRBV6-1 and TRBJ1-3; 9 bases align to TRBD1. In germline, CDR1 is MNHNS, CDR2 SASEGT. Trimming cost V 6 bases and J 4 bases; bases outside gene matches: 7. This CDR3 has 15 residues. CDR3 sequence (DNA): TGTGCCAGCAGCAGGGACAGGGTTTCAGGAAACACCATATATTTT. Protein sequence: CASSRDRVSGNTIYF.

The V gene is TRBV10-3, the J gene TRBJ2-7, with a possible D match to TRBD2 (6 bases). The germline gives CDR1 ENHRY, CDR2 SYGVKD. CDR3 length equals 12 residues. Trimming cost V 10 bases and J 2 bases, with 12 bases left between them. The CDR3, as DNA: TGTGCCAGCGGGGAGCCTACCTACGAGCAGTACTTC. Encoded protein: CASGEPTYEQYF.

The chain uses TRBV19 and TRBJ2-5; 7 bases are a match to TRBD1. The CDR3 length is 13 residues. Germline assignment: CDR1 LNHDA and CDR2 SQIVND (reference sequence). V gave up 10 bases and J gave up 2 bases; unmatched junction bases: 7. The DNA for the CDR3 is TGTGCCACTGGGGACAGTTCGCAAGAGACCCAGTACTTC. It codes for CATGDSSQETQYF.

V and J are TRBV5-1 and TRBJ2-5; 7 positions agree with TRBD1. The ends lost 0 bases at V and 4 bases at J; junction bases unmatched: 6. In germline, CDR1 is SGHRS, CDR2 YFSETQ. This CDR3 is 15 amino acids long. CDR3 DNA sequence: TGCGCCAGCAGCTTGGGGACAGGATTGGCAGAGACCCAGTACTTC. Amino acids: CASSLGTGLAETQYF. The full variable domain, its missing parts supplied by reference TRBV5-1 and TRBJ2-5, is KAGVTQTPRYLIKTRGQQVTLSCSPISGHRSVSWYQQTPGQGLQFLFEYFSETQRNKGNFPGRFSGRQFSNSRSEMNVSTLELGDSALYLCASSLGTGLAETQYFGPGTRLLVL.

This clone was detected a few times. CDR3 protein: CASSNRGTASDTQYF. CDR3 bases: TGTGCCAGCAGTAACAGGGGGACCGCATCAGATACGCAGTATTTT. This chain joins TRBV6-5 and TRBJ2-3; 8 bases are a match to TRBD1. Trimming removed 5 bases from V and 4 bases from J; junction bases left unmatched: 8. Germline V lookup: CDR1 MNHEY, CDR2 SVGAGI. This CDR3 spans 15 amino acids.

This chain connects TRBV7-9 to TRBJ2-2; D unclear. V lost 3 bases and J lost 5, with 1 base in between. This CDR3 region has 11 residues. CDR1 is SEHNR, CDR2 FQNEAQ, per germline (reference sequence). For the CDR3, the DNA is TGTGCCAGCAGCTTGACCGGGGAGCTGTTTTTT. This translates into CASSLTGELFF.

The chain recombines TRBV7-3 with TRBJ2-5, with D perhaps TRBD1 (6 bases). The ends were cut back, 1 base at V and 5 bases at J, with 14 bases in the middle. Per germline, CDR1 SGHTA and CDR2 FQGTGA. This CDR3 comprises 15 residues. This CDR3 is CASSLKGESRETQYF. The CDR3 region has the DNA TGTGCCAGCAGCTTAAAGGGGGAGTCAAGGGAGACCCAGTACTTC.

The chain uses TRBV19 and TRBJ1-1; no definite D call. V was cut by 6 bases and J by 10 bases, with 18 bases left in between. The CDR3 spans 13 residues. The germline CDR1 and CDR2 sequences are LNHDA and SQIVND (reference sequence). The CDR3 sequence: CASSTGIQASAFF. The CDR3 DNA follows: TGTGCCAGTAGCACCGGGATCCAAGCCTCAGCTTTCTTT.